The next 14 T cell receptor beta chains were all read from a single sample in a study of T-cell reconstitution after alpha-beta-depleted transplantation in children. Unique molecular identifiers featured in how the TCRbeta library was prepared. TCRdb re-called the PCR reads with MiXCR, one entry per CDR3 protein. The profile shows fewer than 450,000 distinct CDR3 sequences, around 15% of them singletons. This specimen consisted of PBMCs, mostly from graft donor cells, obtained 360 days after TCRalphabeta/CD19-depleted stem cell transplant. The receptors originated from a male patient aged 2-15 years who had a stem cell transplant for acute lymphoblastic leukemia, so the T cells may come from the graft donor.

This clonotype was observed a handful of times. The chain links TRBV6-6 to TRBJ1-6, with D maybe TRBD1 (5 bases). This CDR3 region has 13 residues. Germline V gene sequence: CDR1 MNHNY, CDR2 SVGAGI (reference sequence). Trimming cost V 6 bases and J 8 bases, with 11 bases left between them. The DNA of the CDR3 is TGTGCCAGCAGACAGACAGACGATTCACCCCTCCACTTT. Amino acid sequence: CASRQTDDSPLHF.

This clonotype was observed a few times. The chain uses TRBV25-1 and TRBJ2-5; D call uncertain. CDR3 length: 15 residues. Germline V gene data show CDR1 as MGHDK and CDR2 as SYGVNS. V was trimmed by 3 bases and J by 2 bases, leaving 13 bases between them. The CDR3 region is CASSDPRAAQETQYF. DNA for the CDR3: TGTGCCAGCAGTGATCCCCGGGCAGCGCAAGAGACCCAGTACTTC.

This clonotype was detected a few times. The chain has TRBV28 and TRBJ2-1; D is unresolved. V shed 7 bases and J shed 2 bases, with 15 bases lying between them. This CDR3 region has 15 residues. Germline assignment: CDR1 MDHEN and CDR2 SYDVKM. The CDR3 nucleotides are TGTGCCAGCACCCTACTGCCGACACCCTACAATGAGCAGTTCTTC. This gives the protein CASTLLPTPYNEQFF.

This clonotype was counted a few times. The chain's CDR3 is CASSFWGVSGANVLTF. The CDR3 DNA reads TGTGCCAGCAGTTTTTGGGGCGTGTCTGGGGCCAACGTCCTGACTTTC. The J gene is TRBJ2-6, the V gene TRBV12-3 or TRBV12-4; TRBD1 might be the D (5 bases). This CDR3 comprises 16 residues. Trimming stripped 3 bases from V and 1 base from J, with 10 bases between.

Only a few counts were recorded for this clonotype. This sequence joins TRBV29-1 and TRBJ2-3, with D perhaps being TRBD1 or TRBD2 (6 bases each). From germline, CDR1 is SQVTM and CDR2 ANQGSEA. Trimming stripped 5 bases from V and 4 bases from J, with 16 bases between. CDR3 length: 14 residues. CDR3 loop: CSVKGRTAPDTQYF. In DNA form, the CDR3 reads TGCAGCGTTAAGGGGAGGACAGCACCAGATACGCAGTATTTT.

This clonotype was counted only a few times. J is TRBJ2-1 and V is TRBV12-3 or TRBV12-4; TRBD2 is a possible D gene (5 bases). This CDR3 is built from 15 residues. Between the trimmed V and J ends, which lost 2 bases and 5 bases, there was a span of 13 bases. DNA of the CDR3: TGTGCCAGCAGTTTAATCCGGGGAAGAGACAATGAGCAGTTCTTC. Amino acids: CASSLIRGRDNEQFF.

This clonotype was seen a handful of times. V is TRBV14 and J is TRBJ2-2, with D possibly matching TRBD2 (6 bases). This CDR3 region has 15 residues. V shed 3 bases and J shed 2 bases, with 10 bases lying between them. CDR1 SGHDN and CDR2 FVKESK come from the germline V gene. CDR3 protein: CASSHWGLNTGELFF. The CDR3, as DNA: TGTGCCAGCAGCCACTGGGGACTTAACACCGGGGAGCTGTTTTTT. The full variable domain, completed using reference TRBV14 and TRBJ2-2, is EAGVTQFPSHSVIEKGQTVTLRCDPISGHDNLYWYRRVMGKEIKFLLHFVKESKQDESGMPNNRFLAERTGGTYSTLKVQPAELEDSGVYFCASSHWGLNTGELFFGEGSRLTVL.

This clonotype was counted ten times or more. The chain is built from TRBV5-5 and TRBJ1-1; 8 positions match TRBD1. V was pared by 3 bases and J by 3 bases, with 4 bases of the junction left unmatched. The CDR3 spans 14 residues. Germline CDR1 SGHKS, CDR2 YYEKEE (reference sequence). CDR3 DNA: TGTGCCAGCAGCTCGGCAGGGGGCTACACTGAAGCTTTCTTT. Translation: CASSSAGGYTEAFF.

The chain couples TRBV7-2 to TRBJ2-3; no clear D. CDR1 is SGHTA and CDR2 is FQGNSA in the germline V gene. V was trimmed by 1 base and J by 6 bases, leaving 11 bases between them. The CDR3 spans 14 residues. The CDR3, as DNA: TGTGCCAGCAGCTTAGTCCATAGTAGGGATACGCAGTATTTT. It is translated as CASSLVHSRDTQYF. The whole variable domain, remainder taken from reference TRBV7-2 and TRBJ2-3, is GAGVSQSPSNKVTEKGKDVELRCDPISGHTALYWYRQSLGQGLEFLIYFQGNSAPDKSGLPSDRFSAERTGGSVSTLTIQRTQQEDSAVYLCASSLVHSRDTQYFGPGTRLTVL.

J is TRBJ2-1 and V is TRBV4-1; perhaps TRBD1 as D (6 bases). In germline, CDR1 is MGHRA, CDR2 YSYEKL. V was trimmed by 6 bases and J by 6 bases, leaving 18 bases between them. This CDR3 comprises 15 residues. The CDR3 is CASSPRDKAINEQFF. The CDR3, as DNA: TGCGCCAGCAGTCCCCGGGACAAGGCTATCAATGAGCAGTTCTTC.

The genes are TRBV10-3 and TRBJ2-2; 10 positions agree with TRBD1. Germline loops: CDR1 ENHRY, CDR2 SYGVKD. V shed 2 bases, J shed 5 bases, and the junction held 5 bases outside the gene matches. The CDR3 runs 16 residues. CDR3 in amino acids: CAISENGQGGTGELFF. In nucleotides, the CDR3 is TGTGCCATCAGTGAGAACGGACAGGGGGGAACCGGGGAGCTGTTTTTT.

In DNA form, the CDR3 reads TGTGCCAGCAGACTAGCGGGGGTCACACAAGAGACCCAGTACTTC. Translation: CASRLAGVTQETQYF. The chain has TRBV12-3 or TRBV12-4 and TRBJ2-5; 11 bases agree with TRBD2. With 6 bases clipped from V and 2 bases from J, the junction kept 5 bases outside the gene matches. This CDR3 has 15 amino acids.

This sequence joins TRBV3-1 and TRBJ1-3; 10 bases fit TRBD1. The CDR3 covers 16 residues. Germline trimming cut 4 bases from V and 2 bases from J; bases unmatched to any gene: 5. Germline loops: CDR1 LGHDT, CDR2 YNNKEL (reference sequence). The CDR3 reads CASSRTGGFAGNTIYF. The CDR3 bases are TGTGCCAGCAGCCGGACAGGGGGGTTTGCTGGAAACACCATATATTTT.

This clonotype was seen ten or more times. The chain carries TRBV14 and TRBJ2-1; D might be TRBD1 or TRBD2, each matching 5 bases. With 0 bases removed from V and 8 bases from J, the gap between germline ends came to 20 bases. There are 17 residues in the CDR3. The V gene's germline CDR1 is SGHDN and CDR2 FVKESK. The CDR3 spells CASSQDLGTRLTDEQFF. CDR3 bases: TGTGCCAGCAGCCAAGATTTGGGGACCCGCCTAACGGATGAGCAGTTCTTC.